A single sample is the source of the 12 T cell receptor beta chains below, sequenced in a study of spatial heterogeneity in lung cancer. No antigens are known for them. Time point noted: sample taken at primary tumor resection. General study findings and limits: It was found that expanded intratumoral alpha and beta TCR counts tracked tumor mutation counts.

TCRdb called the 5' RACE reads again in MiXCR, with one record for every CDR3 protein. The sample shows roughly 17,000 distinct CDR3 sequences, approximately 6.2% of them seen only once. The sequenced sample was lung tumor tissue, obtained at surgery. The origin of the receptors is a male donor with early-stage non-small cell lung cancer.

This clonotype has a count of ten or more. The chain uses TRBV28 and TRBJ1-5, with TRBD1 as a possible D gene (5 bases). CDR3 length: 15 residues. V lost 2 bases to trimming and J lost 4 bases, with 12 bases between them. In germline, CDR1 is MDHEN, CDR2 SYDVKM. The CDR3 DNA reads TGTGCCAGCAGTTTACCGGGGGGGATTAATCAGCCCCAGCATTTT. As protein: CASSLPGGINQPQHF.

This clonotype was found many times. V and J are TRBV28 and TRBJ2-1; D is unclear. Deletions cut 4 bases from V and 8 bases from J, with 9 bases between. The CDR3 sequence is 12 residues long. Germline V gene data show CDR1 as MDHEN and CDR2 as SYDVKM. DNA of the CDR3: TGTGCCAGCAGTTGGAAGGGTGATGAGCAGTTCTTC. Protein: CASSWKGDEQFF. Based on the CDR3 plus reference TRBV28 and TRBJ2-1, the full variable domain is DVKVTQSSRYLVKRTGEKVFLECVQDMDHENMFWYRQDPGLGLRLIYFSYDVKMKEKGDIPEGYSVSREKKERFSLILESASTNQTSMYLCASSWKGDEQFFGPGTRLTVL.

In its sample, this clonotype was seen many times. CDR3 sequence: CSAAMAADTQYF. CDR3 DNA: TGCAGTGCGGCAATGGCGGCAGATACGCAGTATTTT. This chain connects TRBV20-1 to TRBJ2-3, with D hard to call. Germline V CDR1 and CDR2: DFQATT, SNEGSKA (reference sequence). Deletions cut 6 bases from V and 4 bases from J, with 11 bases between. CDR3 size: 12 residues.

This clonotype is labeled as medium-sized. The V and J genes are TRBV29-1 and TRBJ2-3; D possibly uses TRBD1 or TRBD2 (6 bases each). CDR3 length equals 14 residues. Trimming cost V 8 bases and J 3 bases, with 18 bases left between them. The germline CDR1 and CDR2 sequences are SQVTM and ANQGSEA. Here the CDR3 reads CSHTGGGITDTQYF. CDR3 nucleotide sequence: TGCAGCCACACCGGAGGGGGGATTACAGATACGCAGTATTTT.

This clonotype was counted ten times or more. This sequence joins TRBV9 and TRBJ2-7; D may correspond to TRBD1 or TRBD2 (5 bases each). Trimming pared 4 bases from V and 4 bases from J, leaving 21 bases between. Looked up from germline, CDR1 is SGDLS and CDR2 is YYNGEE. The CDR3 extends over 16 amino acids. The CDR3 spells CASSPRGGKGIYEQYF. The CDR3 nucleotides are TGTGCCAGCAGCCCCCGGGGCGGTAAGGGTATATACGAGCAGTACTTC.

By share, this clonotype counts as large (0.1 to 1%). The chain couples TRBV14 to TRBJ2-7; D is uncertain. Germline CDR1 SGHDN, CDR2 FVKESK. CDR3 length equals 12 residues. V was cut by 1 base and J by 5 bases, with 6 bases left in between. CDR3 DNA sequence: TGTGCCAGCAGCCAAGTTTTCCACGAGCAGTACTTC. This sequence encodes CASSQVFHEQYF.

This clonotype was found many times. The rearrangement uses TRBV7-2 and TRBJ2-1; D is unclear. The germline gives CDR1 SGHTA, CDR2 FQGNSA. The CDR3 runs to 15 residues. Trimming took 2 bases from V and 2 from J, leaving 10 bases between them. This CDR3 reads CASSLRPAAYNEQFF. The CDR3 DNA is TGTGCCAGCAGCTTACGGCCCGCGGCCTACAATGAGCAGTTCTTC.

This clonotype has a handful of counts. The chain uses TRBV19 and TRBJ1-1; 8 bases align to TRBD1. J was trimmed by 4 bases and V by 4 bases; bases with no gene match: 8. Germline values: CDR1 LNHDA, CDR2 SQIVND (reference sequence). CDR3 length equals 15 residues. CDR3 loop: CASSTAGGVSTEAFF. The CDR3 coding sequence is TGTGCCAGTAGTACCGCAGGGGGCGTGAGCACTGAAGCTTTCTTT.

In this sample, this clonotype turned up many times. J is TRBJ2-3 and V is TRBV11-2; D gene ambiguous. V gave up 3 bases and J gave up 2 bases, with 9 bases separating them. The CDR3 totals 14 residues. Germline V gene lookup returns CDR1 SGHAT and CDR2 FQNNGV. The CDR3 spells CASSFSANTDTQYF. CDR3 DNA sequence: TGTGCCAGCAGCTTTTCGGCCAACACAGATACGCAGTATTTT.

This clonotype has a count of ten or more. The chain carries TRBV6-5 and TRBJ2-2; TRBD1 agrees at 11 bases. This CDR3 is built from 15 residues. Germline V gives CDR1 MNHEY, CDR2 SVGAGI. The V gene end was trimmed by 6 bases and the J gene end by 2 bases; junction bases not matched to a gene: 2. The CDR3 is CASRGTGGNTGELFF. Written as DNA, the CDR3 is TGTGCCAGCAGAGGGACAGGGGGAAACACCGGGGAGCTGTTTTTT.

In its sample, this clonotype was seen many times. V and J are TRBV2 and TRBJ2-7; 8 nucleotides agree with TRBD2. Trimming at V came to 6 bases and at J to 0 bases, leaving 13 bases not matched to a gene. Germline V gives CDR1 SNHLY, CDR2 FYNNEI. There are 17 residues in the CDR3. CDR3 nucleotide sequence: TGTGCCAGCAGCGAGGAGGCGGGGGGCGGATTCTCCTACGAGCAGTACTTC. This codes for CASSEEAGGGFSYEQYF.

In its sample, this clonotype was seen many times. The chain recombines TRBV18 with TRBJ2-1; 8 bases map to TRBD2. The CDR3 loop spans 15 amino acids. CDR1 and CDR2 from the germline V gene are KGHSH and LQKENI. V trimming: 5 bases; J trimming: 4 bases; junction bases outside the gene matches: 7. CDR3 sequence: CASSSTSGFYNEQFF. Written as DNA, the CDR3 is TGTGCCAGCTCATCAACTAGCGGTTTTTACAATGAGCAGTTCTTC. The whole variable domain, filled in from reference TRBV18 and TRBJ2-1, reads NAGVMQNPRHLVRRRGQEARLRCSPMKGHSHVYWYRQLPEEGLKFMVYLQKENIIDESGMPKERFSAEFPKEGPSILRIQQVVRGDSAAYFCASSSTSGFYNEQFFGPGTRLTVL.